This TCR beta chain is from a study of shared clonotypes between healthy human individuals. All participating donors were Caucasian adults from Nashville, Tennessee. Clones were read by immunoSEQ multiplex PCR, and TCRdb kept only the in-frame ones, dropping some. The sample consists of roughly 500,000 clones, over 75% of them appearing once. As concerns this clone: Its matching antigen is unknown.

Germline CDR1 reads MNHNS; CDR2 reads SASEGT. With 2 bases clipped from V and 0 bases from J, the junction kept 4 bases outside the gene matches. This CDR3 comprises 15 residues. Study-wide results and limits: It was the few donors that limited the genetic and exposure-history diversity represented.

The sequencing sample was made of PBMCs. This chain links TRBV6-1 with TRBJ2-7; 7 bases are shared with TRBD2. The receptor comes from a woman between 40 and 50 years old in good health. Some clones in this sample may be carry-over from other donors' samples. The CDR3 bases are TGTGCCAGCAGTGAATGGGGGGGAAGCTCCTACGAGCAGTACTTC. This gives the protein CASSEWGGSSYEQYF.